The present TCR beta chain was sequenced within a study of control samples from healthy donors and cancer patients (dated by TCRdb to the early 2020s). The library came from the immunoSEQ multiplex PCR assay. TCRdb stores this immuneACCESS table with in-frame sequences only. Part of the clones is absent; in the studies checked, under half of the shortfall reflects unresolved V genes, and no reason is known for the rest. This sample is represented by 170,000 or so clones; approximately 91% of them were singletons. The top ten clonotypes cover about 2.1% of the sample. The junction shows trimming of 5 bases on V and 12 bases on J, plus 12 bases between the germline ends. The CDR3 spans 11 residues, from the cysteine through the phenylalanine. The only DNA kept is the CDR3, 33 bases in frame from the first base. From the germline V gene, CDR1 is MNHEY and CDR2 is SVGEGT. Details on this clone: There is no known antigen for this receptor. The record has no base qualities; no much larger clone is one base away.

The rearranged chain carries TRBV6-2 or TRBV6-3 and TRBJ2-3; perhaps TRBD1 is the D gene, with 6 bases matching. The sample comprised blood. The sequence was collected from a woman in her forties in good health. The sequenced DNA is TGTGCCAGCAGTAAACCGGGACATCAGTATTTT. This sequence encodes CASSKPGHQYF.